The entry below gives a single T cell receptor beta chain sequence along with its context. Its antigen is not known. Relative to the germline gene, one junction end is altered; a read error may explain this. This specimen belongs to a study of CD8+CD57+ T cells in acquired aplastic anemia. Study overall: Each DNA sample taken from sorted CD4+ and CD8+ cells came to about 3 ug on average. Broader study findings: Shared by patients and controls, 25 to 30 CD8+ CDR3s were abundant in patients.

The use of genomic DNA as template underpinned the TCR beta VDJ and CDR3 profiling. TCRdb re-derived calls from the reads in MiXCR, one entry per CDR3 protein. This table holds 150,000 to 200,000 distinct CDR3 sequences, 40% to 50% found once. CD8+CD57+ cell expansion, shown by flow cytometry, had occurred in the patients selected for sequencing. Every patient presented with severe acquired aplastic anemia. No therapy had been given to the patients at the time of blood sampling. This CDR3 comprises 16 residues. Germline CDR1 reads KGHSH; CDR2 reads LQKENI. Sequencing was carried out using sorted CD4+, CD8+, or CD8+CD57+ T cells (not recorded which) from PBMCs. The sequence was collected from a human donor with aplastic anemia. This chain uses TRBV18 with TRBJ2-5; the D gene is possibly TRBD2 (6 bases). This CDR3 reads CANSREGVTRGETQYF. For the CDR3, the DNA is TGTGCCAACTCACGAGAGGGCGTAACCCGGGGGGAGACCCAGTACTTC.